This T cell receptor (beta chain) was retrieved from a study of T cell clonality in common variable immunodeficiency (dated by TCRdb to about 2015). Paper-wide results and their limitations: CVID subjects shared fewer TCRbeta clones with each other than healthy controls did (p < 0.0001). Reportedly, TCRbeta sequences from CVID had fewer deletions and N-nucleotide insertions, and highly modified clones with 13 or more V deletions were absent from CVID. Increased TCRbeta clonality was found in CVID subjects compared with healthy controls (t-test p = 0.018), with the increase being most characteristic of about a third of subjects. The authors noted that sequencing repertoires of T cell subpopulations would be needed to clarify what caused the increased clonality in CVID. Even though DNA input was the same, control samples had an average of about 81,820 unique sequences each, compared with some 32,000 in CVID samples. Differences among patients in the CVID cohort limited the correlations between repertoire features and clinical complications.

Most of the CVID patients and most of the healthy controls were of Caucasian heritage. Heparinized peripheral whole blood samples of roughly 5 to 8.5 ml were obtained from each donor. Genomic DNA from adults with common variable immune deficiency (CVID) and from healthy adult controls was used for sequencing of TCRbeta CDR3 repertoires. A total of around 22 healthy adult volunteers (around 12 female and around 10 male; age range roughly 23 to 70 years, mean age about 33) were included in the control group. To isolate peripheral blood mononuclear cells, diluted blood was subjected to density centrifugation over Hypaque 1077 or Ficoll-Paque. Unsorted mononuclear cells served as the source of genomic DNA, which was extracted either by Qiagen column purification or by a centrifugation-based method. Trimming accounts for 4 bases at V and 6 bases at J, while the number of junction bases matched to no gene is 7. Inclusive of the bounding cysteine and phenylalanine, the CDR3 is 15 residues long. The 36 bases shown cover part of the CDR3, and their frame starts at base 1. From a lookup of the germline V gene (reference sequence), CDR1 and CDR2 are SGHNT and YYREEE.

This clone was counted at least ten times. The antigen it binds to is not known. The CDR3 end falls 3 residues outside the read, so it is completed with the germline J gene. CVID samples and control samples contributed equivalent amounts of genomic DNA as sequencing input. For every sample, a 60 bp segment covering the rearranged TCRbeta CDR3 region was amplified and then sequenced. TCRbeta amplification used the immunoSEQ assay, a bias-corrected multiplex PCR with high-throughput sequencing. From the authors' description of their analysis: Every unique nucleotide sequence counted as a clone and was annotated with V, D and J genes, copy number and frequency. Sequences were labeled productive if in frame, and non-productive if out of frame or containing stop codons. As previously described, clonality was calculated on the basis of Shannon's entropy. Mean CDR3 Kyte-Doolittle hydropathy was derived from the predicted amino acid sequences of productive clones. Using the R hclust function, scaled V gene usage was clustered hierarchically with Manhattan distance and complete linkage. Clone sharing by CDR3 amino acid sequence was assessed by resampling 12 repertoires per group over 100 rounds. The repertoires were searched for approximately 70 published EBV-specific TCRbeta sequences and almost 250 published CMV-specific TCRbeta sequences. After two CVID samples that produced fewer than 10,000 sequences were dropped from the analysis, around 40 CVID repertoires remained. TCRdb obtained this table from immuneACCESS and retained in-frame rearrangements with V and J assigned. These tables miss some clones; where compared with another copy, unresolved V genes account for less than half of the shortfall, and the remainder is unexplained. That table supplies the V and J calls and clone size; D and trimming were determined from the DNA. There are about 31,000 clones in this sample, and none of them is a singleton. Of the sample, 3.5% to 4% falls within the top ten clones.

The sample was peripheral blood mononuclear cells. The receptor chain draws on TRBV5-4 and TRBJ1-4, and TRBD1 matches 9 of the central bases. The TCR sequence derives from a person aged 18 to 70 in good health. The sequenced part of the CDR3 DNA is TGTGCCAGCAGCCCGGGACAGGGTTTGCATGAAAAA. It specifies CASSPGQGLHEK. The CDR3 in its entirety is CASSPGQGLHEKLFF. Joined to the reference TRBV5-4 and TRBJ1-4 proteins, this CDR3 gives the full variable domain: ETGVTQSPTHLIKTRGQQVTLRCSSQSGHNTVSWYQQALGQGPQFIFQYYREEENGRGNFPPRFSGLQFPNYSSELNVNALELDDSALYLCASSPGQGLHEKLFFGSGTQLSVL.